This T cell receptor (beta chain) came from a study of blood T cell repertoires in COVID-19. Whole-study context: PBMCs, B-cell-depleted T cells, or T cells were the source of the cDNA or gDNA that made up the material.

Germline lookup yields CDR1 SQVTM and CDR2 ANQGSEA. This CDR3 has 14 amino acids. Trimming removed 3 bases from V and 5 bases from J; junction bases left unmatched: 9. Using immunoSEQ multiplex PCR, the repertoire was profiled, and TCRdb retains in-frame clones only, with some absent. The sample has approximately 120,000 clones, around 80% seen once. This clone has only a few counts. The sequenced sample consisted of peripheral blood. This TCR derives from a man aged 35 to 55 with active or convalescent COVID-19. The chain combines TRBV29-1 with TRBJ1-2, with 7 bases aligning to TRBD1. DNA of the CDR3: TGCAGCGTTGATGGTCAGGGGGTGAATTATGGCTACACCTTC. This codes for CSVDGQGVNYGYTF.